These 11 T cell receptor beta chains came from one sample sequenced in a study of tumor-infiltrating lymphocytes in oesophageal squamous cell carcinoma. TCRdb re-called the PCR reads through MiXCR, storing one row per CDR3 protein. Of approximately 9,700 distinct CDR3 sequences in the sample, under 65% were seen once. Sequenced material: esophageal tumor tissue. All receptors derive from a female donor with esophageal squamous cell carcinoma.

Written as DNA, the CDR3 is TGTGCCAGCAGCAAGGGACCAGGCACTGAAGCTTTCTTT. It codes for CASSKGPGTEAFF. The rearrangement uses TRBV11-2 and TRBJ1-1; TRBD1 might be the D (5 bases). Trimming took off 5 bases at V and 4 bases at J, with 11 bases between the two ends. Germline V gene data show CDR1 as SGHAT and CDR2 as FQNNGV. The CDR3 has 13 residues.

The chain carries TRBV7-4 and TRBJ2-7; 10 bases match TRBD1. Germline CDR1 reads SGHVT; CDR2 reads SQSDAQ. The CDR3 totals 16 residues. The trim removed 5 bases at V and 3 bases at J, leaving 10 bases unmatched. DNA for the CDR3: TGTGCCAGCAGCACTAGGGGACAGGGGCCTTGCTACGAGCAGTACTTC. Its protein is CASSTRGQGPCYEQYF.

This clonotype was counted between two and nine times. Possible read error: a much larger clone is one base away. This rearrangement joins TRBV27 to TRBJ2-4; TRBD1 matches 8 bases. The CDR3 length is 15 residues. Looked up from germline, CDR1 is MNHEY and CDR2 is SMNVEV (reference sequence). After removal of 4 bases from V and 13 bases from J, the junction contained 15 bases not matched to a gene. DNA of the CDR3: TGTGCCAGCAGTTCGATACTCCAGGGGGCGAGTGAGCAGTACTTC. Translating gives CASSSILQGASEQYF.

In the case of this clonotype: No conserved phenylalanine or tryptophan is present at the end of the CDR3, so a read error is the likely explanation. No DNA is shown, since the ends of the CDR3 on it are uncertain; the CDR3 is the one TCRdb lists. The rearrangement uses TRBV6-5 and TRBJ2-1; TRBD1, as called in the table, went unchecked against the DNA. The CDR3 is 15 residues long, counting both termini. CDR1 MNHEY and CDR2 SVGAGI come from the germline V gene. CDR3 sequence: CASSYGEIGEQYFGA.

In its sample, this clonotype ranks as medium-sized (0.01 to 0.1%). V and J are TRBV6-1 and TRBJ2-7; D may be TRBD1 (6 bases). Trimming removed 5 bases from V and 4 bases from J, with 36 bases in between. The germline CDR1 and CDR2 sequences are MNHNS and SASEGT. This CDR3 is built from 21 residues. This CDR3 reads CASSLKSRRGGLGRALYEQYF. For the CDR3, the DNA is TGTGCCAGCAGTCTCAAATCCCGTAGAGGGGGTTTGGGCAGGGCCCTATACGAGCAGTACTTC.

As regards this clonotype: At one end the junction does not follow the germline gene, possibly because of a read error. The chain couples TRBV7-2 to TRBJ1-1; D is possibly TRBD1 (6 bases). The CDR3 is 13 amino acids. CDR1 is SGHTA and CDR2 is FQGNSA in the germline V gene. The CDR3 DNA follows: TGTGCCAGCAGCTCACAACTAGCGGGGGGCCCAGATTTT. The encoded protein is CASSSQLAGGPDF.

This clonotype has only one observation. The chain's CDR3 is CASSPGDSRDNEQFF. DNA for the CDR3: TGCGCCAGCAGCCCCGGAGATTCCCGGGACAATGAGCAGTTCTTC. The J gene is TRBJ2-1, the V gene TRBV5-1, with D unclear. The V end was cut by 4 bases, the J end by 5 bases, with 16 bases between. The CDR3 spans 15 residues. The germline gives CDR1 SGHRS, CDR2 YFSETQ.

The chain is built from TRBV7-3 and TRBJ2-7; 14 bases line up with TRBD2. Losses at the gene ends were 3 bases for V and 9 bases for J; bases not matched to a gene: 13. The germline V gene has CDR1 SGHTA and CDR2 FQGTGA. The CDR3 consists of 17 residues. In DNA form, the CDR3 reads TGTGCCAGCAGCTTTGGGACTAGCGGGGGACCCACAGATACGCAGTACTTC. This gives the protein CASSFGTSGGPTDTQYF.

The chain has TRBV6-1 and TRBJ2-2; D remains unclear. The CDR3 extends over 14 amino acids. In germline, CDR1 is MNHNS, CDR2 SASEGT. Trimming left V 10 bases short and J 5 bases short, with 17 bases between. The CDR3 DNA sequence: TGTGCCACCAAAAAGGCCTCGACGACCGGGGAGCTGTTTTTT. Its protein is CATKKASTTGELFF.

This clonotype was detected many times. The CDR3 coding sequence is TGTGCCAGCAGTTTCAGTGGGGCAGAGACCCAGTACTTC. It is translated as CASSFSGAETQYF. V usage is TRBV27 and J usage is TRBJ2-5; D might be TRBD1 (5 bases). Germline V gene data show CDR1 as MNHEY and CDR2 as SMNVEV (reference sequence). This CDR3 comprises 13 residues. Trimming took 3 bases from V and 4 from J, leaving 9 bases between them.

The sample holds a few counts of this clonotype. The chain joins TRBV11-2 to TRBJ1-6; D possibly corresponds to TRBD1 (6 bases). Between the trimmed V and J ends, which lost 3 bases and 7 bases, there was a span of 7 bases. Germline values: CDR1 SGHAT, CDR2 FQNNGV. The CDR3 length is 13 residues. The CDR3 protein is CASSLGANSPLHF. CDR3 DNA sequence: TGTGCCAGCAGCTTGGGGGCCAATTCACCCCTCCACTTT.